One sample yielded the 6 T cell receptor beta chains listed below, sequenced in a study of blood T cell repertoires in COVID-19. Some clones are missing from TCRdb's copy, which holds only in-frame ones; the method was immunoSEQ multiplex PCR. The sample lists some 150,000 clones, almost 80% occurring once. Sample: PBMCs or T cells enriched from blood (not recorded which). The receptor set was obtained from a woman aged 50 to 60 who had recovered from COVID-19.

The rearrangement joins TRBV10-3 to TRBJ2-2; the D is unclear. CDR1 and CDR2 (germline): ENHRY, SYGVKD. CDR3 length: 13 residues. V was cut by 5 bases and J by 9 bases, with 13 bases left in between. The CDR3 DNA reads TGTGCCATCAGTAAGAGTCTATTCTGGGAGCTGTTTTTT. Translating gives CAISKSLFWELFF.

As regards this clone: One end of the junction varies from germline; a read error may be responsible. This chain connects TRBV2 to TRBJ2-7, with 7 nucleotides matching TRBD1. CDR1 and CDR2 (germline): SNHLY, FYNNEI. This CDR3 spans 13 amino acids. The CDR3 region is CAYGTEGTYGQYF. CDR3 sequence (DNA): TGTGCCTATGGGACAGAAGGAACCTACGGGCAGTACTTC.

The CDR3 reads CASSGKAGERTDTQYF. CDR3 bases: TGTGCCAGCAGTGGCAAGGCGGGAGAAAGGACAGATACGCAGTATTTT. The V call is TRBV28, the J call TRBJ2-3; 7 bases map to TRBD2. Germline V gives CDR1 MDHEN, CDR2 SYDVKM. The CDR3 is made up of 16 amino acids. After removal of 5 bases from V and 3 bases from J, the junction contained 11 bases not matched to a gene. The full variable domain, its missing parts supplied by reference TRBV28 and TRBJ2-3, is DVKVTQSSRYLVKRTGEKVFLECVQDMDHENMFWYRQDPGLGLRLIYFSYDVKMKEKGDIPEGYSVSREKKERFSLILESASTNQTSMYLCASSGKAGERTDTQYFGPGTRLTVL.

The CDR3 region is CASSQGPRRGAFF. CDR3 nucleotide sequence: TGTGCCAGCAGCCAAGGGCCGCGGCGAGGAGCTTTCTTT. The chain uses TRBV3-1 (or the pseudogene TRBV3-2) and TRBJ1-1; D ambiguous. Trimming took off 1 base at V and 10 bases at J, with 13 bases between the two ends. Per germline, CDR1 LGHDT and CDR2 YNNKEL (reference sequence). The CDR3 spans 13 residues.

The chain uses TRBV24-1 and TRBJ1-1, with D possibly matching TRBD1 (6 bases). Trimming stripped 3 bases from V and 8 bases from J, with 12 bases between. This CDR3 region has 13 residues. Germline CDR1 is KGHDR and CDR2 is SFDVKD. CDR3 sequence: CATSDAWTAEAFF. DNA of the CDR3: TGTGCCACCAGTGATGCCTGGACAGCCGAAGCTTTCTTT.

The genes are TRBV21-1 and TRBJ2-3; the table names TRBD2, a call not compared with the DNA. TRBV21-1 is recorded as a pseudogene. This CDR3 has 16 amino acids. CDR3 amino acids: CASSKGSSGPSDTQYF. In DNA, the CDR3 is TGTGCCAGCAGCAAAGGTAGTAGCGGCCCTTCGGATACGCAGTATTTT.